This TCR beta chain appears in the sequencing data of a study of shared clonotypes between healthy human individuals. About the research overall: For every donor, three CD4 naive, three CD4 memory, two CD8 naive and one CD8 memory plates were used.

As for this clone: Its target is not known. Distinct nucleotide sequences in the sample also encode this CDR3.

In germline, CDR1 is GTSNPN, CDR2 SVGIG (reference sequence). This CDR3 has 13 amino acids. V lost 0 bases to trimming and J lost 2 bases, with 8 bases between them. Positively selected for CCR7, the CD45RO-negative cells used as naive CD8 cells excluded terminally differentiated effector memory CD45RA+ cells. Study-level findings and limits: Sequencing depth was expected to affect clonotype sharing among donors.

At a deep level, the assay was run. Profiling relied on immunoSEQ multiplex PCR, and the TCRdb table lists in-frame clones only, not all of them. The sample lists more than 500,000 clones, roughly 96% occurring once. This clonotype was obtained from a woman under 40 in good health. The sequenced sample was naive CD8+ T cells sorted from blood. This chain links TRBV30 with TRBJ2-7; perhaps TRBD2 as D (6 bases). CDR3 in amino acids: CAWSVGGTYEQYF. Written as DNA, the CDR3 is TGTGCCTGGAGTGTTGGAGGGACCTACGAGCAGTACTTC.